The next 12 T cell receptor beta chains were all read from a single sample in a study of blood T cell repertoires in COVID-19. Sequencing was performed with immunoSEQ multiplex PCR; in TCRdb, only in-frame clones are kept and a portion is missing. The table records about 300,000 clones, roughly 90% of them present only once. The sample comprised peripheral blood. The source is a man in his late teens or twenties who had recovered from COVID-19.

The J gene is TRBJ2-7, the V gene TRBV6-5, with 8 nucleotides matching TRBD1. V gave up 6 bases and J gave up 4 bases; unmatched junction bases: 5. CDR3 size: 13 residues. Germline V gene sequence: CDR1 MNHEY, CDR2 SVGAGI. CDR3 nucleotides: TGTGCCAGCAGGGACAGGGAAACGTACGAGCAGTACTTC. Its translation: CASRDRETYEQYF.

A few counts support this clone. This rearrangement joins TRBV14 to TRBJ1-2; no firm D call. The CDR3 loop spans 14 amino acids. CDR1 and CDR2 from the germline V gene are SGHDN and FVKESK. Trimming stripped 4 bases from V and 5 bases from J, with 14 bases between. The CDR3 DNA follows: TGTGCCAGCAGCCTAAGGAATCCGGAGTATGGCTACACCTTC. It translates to CASSLRNPEYGYTF.

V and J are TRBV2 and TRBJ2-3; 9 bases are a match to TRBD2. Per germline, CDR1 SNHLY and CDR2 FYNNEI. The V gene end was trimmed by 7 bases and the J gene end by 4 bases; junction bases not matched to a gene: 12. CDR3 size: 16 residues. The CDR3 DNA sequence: TGTGCCAGCATTCCCGTAGCGGGAGTTAGGCCAGATACGCAGTATTTT. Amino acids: CASIPVAGVRPDTQYF.

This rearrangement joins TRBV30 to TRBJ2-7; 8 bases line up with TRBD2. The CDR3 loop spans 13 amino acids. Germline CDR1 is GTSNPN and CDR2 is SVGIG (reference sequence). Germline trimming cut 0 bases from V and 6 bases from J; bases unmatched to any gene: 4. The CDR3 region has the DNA TGTGCCTGGAGTGTAGACGGGAGGGTCGAGCAGTACTTC. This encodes CAWSVDGRVEQYF.

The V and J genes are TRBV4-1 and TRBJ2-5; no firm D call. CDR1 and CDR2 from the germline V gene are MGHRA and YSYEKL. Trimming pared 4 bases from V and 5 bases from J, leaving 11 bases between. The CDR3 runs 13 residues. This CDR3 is CASSPLTEETQYF. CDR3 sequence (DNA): TGCGCCAGCAGCCCCCTAACTGAGGAGACCCAGTACTTC.

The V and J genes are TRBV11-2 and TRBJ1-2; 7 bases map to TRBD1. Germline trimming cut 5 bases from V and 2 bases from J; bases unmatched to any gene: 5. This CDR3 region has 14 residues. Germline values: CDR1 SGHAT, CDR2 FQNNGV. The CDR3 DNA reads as TGTGCCAGCAGCCTGACAGGGTCCAACTATGGCTACACCTTC. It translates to CASSLTGSNYGYTF.

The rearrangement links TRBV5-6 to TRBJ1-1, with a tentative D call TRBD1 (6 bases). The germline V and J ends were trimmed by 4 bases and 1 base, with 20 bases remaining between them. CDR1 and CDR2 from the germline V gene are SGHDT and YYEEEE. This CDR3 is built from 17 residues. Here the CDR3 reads CASSQGFEIKSNTEAFF. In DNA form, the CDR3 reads TGTGCCAGCAGCCAGGGGTTTGAAATTAAGTCGAACACTGAAGCTTTCTTT.

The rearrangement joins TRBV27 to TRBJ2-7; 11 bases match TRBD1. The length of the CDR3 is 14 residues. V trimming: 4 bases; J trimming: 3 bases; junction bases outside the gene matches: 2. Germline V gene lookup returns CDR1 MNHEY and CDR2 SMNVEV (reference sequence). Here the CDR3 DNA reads TGTGCCAGCAGTTCTGGGACAGGGGGCTACGAGCAGTACTTC. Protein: CASSSGTGGYEQYF.

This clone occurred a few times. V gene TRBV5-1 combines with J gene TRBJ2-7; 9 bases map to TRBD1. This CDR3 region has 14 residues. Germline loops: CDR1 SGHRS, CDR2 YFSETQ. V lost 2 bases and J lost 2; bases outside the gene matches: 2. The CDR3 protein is CASSFRDRAYEQYF. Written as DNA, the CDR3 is TGCGCCAGCAGCTTCCGGGACAGGGCCTACGAGCAGTACTTC.

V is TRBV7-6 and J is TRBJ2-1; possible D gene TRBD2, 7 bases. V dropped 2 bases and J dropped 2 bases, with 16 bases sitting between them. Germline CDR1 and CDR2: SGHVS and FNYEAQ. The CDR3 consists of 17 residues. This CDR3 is CASSLKLGGAPYNEQFF. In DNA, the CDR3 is TGTGCCAGCAGCTTAAAGTTGGGGGGGGCCCCCTACAATGAGCAGTTCTTC.

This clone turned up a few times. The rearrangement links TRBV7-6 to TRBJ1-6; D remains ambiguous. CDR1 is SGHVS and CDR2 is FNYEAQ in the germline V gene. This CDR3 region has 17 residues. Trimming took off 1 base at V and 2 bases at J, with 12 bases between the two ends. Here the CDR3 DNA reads TGTGCCAGCAGCTTAGAAACGGTTCCCACCTATAATTCACCCCTCCACTTT. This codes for CASSLETVPTYNSPLHF. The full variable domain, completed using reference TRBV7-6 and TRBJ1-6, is GAGVSQSPRYKVTKRGQDVALRCDPISGHVSLYWYRQALGQGPEFLTYFNYEAQQDKSGLPNDRFSAERPEGSISTLTIQRTEQRDSAMYRCASSLETVPTYNSPLHFGNGTRLTVT.

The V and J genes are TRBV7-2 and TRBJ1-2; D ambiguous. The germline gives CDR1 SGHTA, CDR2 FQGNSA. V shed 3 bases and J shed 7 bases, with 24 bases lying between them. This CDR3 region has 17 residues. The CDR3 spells CASSFSSQAQERSGYTF. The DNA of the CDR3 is TGTGCCAGCAGCTTCTCATCTCAAGCCCAGGAAAGAAGTGGCTACACCTTC. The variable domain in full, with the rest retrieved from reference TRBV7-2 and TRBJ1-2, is GAGVSQSPSNKVTEKGKDVELRCDPISGHTALYWYRQSLGQGLEFLIYFQGNSAPDKSGLPSDRFSAERTGGSVSTLTIQRTQQEDSAVYLCASSFSSQAQERSGYTFGSGTRLTVV.